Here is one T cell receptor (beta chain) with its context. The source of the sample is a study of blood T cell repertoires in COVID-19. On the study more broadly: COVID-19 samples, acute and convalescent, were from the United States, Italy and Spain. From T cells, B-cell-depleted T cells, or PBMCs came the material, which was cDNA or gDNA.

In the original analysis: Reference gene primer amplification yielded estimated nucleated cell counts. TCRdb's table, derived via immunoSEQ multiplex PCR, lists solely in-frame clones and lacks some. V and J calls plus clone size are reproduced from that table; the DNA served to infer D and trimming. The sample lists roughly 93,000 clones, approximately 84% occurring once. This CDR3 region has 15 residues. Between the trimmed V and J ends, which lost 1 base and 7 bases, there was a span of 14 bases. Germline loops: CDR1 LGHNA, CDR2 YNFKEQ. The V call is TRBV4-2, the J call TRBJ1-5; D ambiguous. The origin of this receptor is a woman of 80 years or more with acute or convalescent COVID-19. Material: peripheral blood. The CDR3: CASSQAGGSGQPQHF. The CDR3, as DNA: TGTGCCAGCAGCCAAGCAGGAGGCAGCGGGCAGCCCCAGCATTTT.